What follows describes a single T cell receptor beta chain. Its antigen remains unidentified. V lost 1 base and J lost 0, with 9 bases in between. Looked up from germline, CDR1 is SGHAT and CDR2 is FQNNGV. The CDR3 contains 15 residues. In the PCR, 60 Vbeta and 13 Jbeta primers were used. Sequenced by immunoSEQ multiplex PCR; TCRdb stores in-frame clones only, minus some. In the table there are 120,000 to 150,000 clones, roughly 80% of which are singletons. This sample is drawn from a study of cytomegalovirus exposure and HLA in healthy donors. Study observations and caveats: TCR beta V- and J-gene trimming, according to a later analysis, was linked to a missense DCLRE1C variant.

This chain links TRBV11-2 with TRBJ1-1; D unclear. The receptor was derived from a woman aged 40 to 55 in good health and CMV-seropositive. The specimen was PBMCs. The CDR3, as DNA: TGTGCCAGCAGCTTAGTGGGCAGCCTGAACACTGAAGCTTTCTTT. Translation gives CASSLVGSLNTEAFF.